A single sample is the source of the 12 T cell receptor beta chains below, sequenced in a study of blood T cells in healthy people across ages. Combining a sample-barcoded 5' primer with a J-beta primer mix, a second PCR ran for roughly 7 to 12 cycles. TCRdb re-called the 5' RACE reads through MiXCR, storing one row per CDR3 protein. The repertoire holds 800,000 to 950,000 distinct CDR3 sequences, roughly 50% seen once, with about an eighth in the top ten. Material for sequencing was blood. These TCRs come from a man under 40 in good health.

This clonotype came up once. The DNA for the CDR3 is TGTGCCAGCAGCCGGGACCAATACAATGAGCAGTTCTTC. This encodes CASSRDQYNEQFF. This chain uses TRBV2 with TRBJ2-1, with D possibly called TRBD1 or TRBD2 (5 bases each). Germline CDR1 reads SNHLY; CDR2 reads FYNNEI. The germline V and J ends were trimmed by 6 bases and 4 bases, with 10 bases remaining between them. The CDR3 is 13 amino acids.

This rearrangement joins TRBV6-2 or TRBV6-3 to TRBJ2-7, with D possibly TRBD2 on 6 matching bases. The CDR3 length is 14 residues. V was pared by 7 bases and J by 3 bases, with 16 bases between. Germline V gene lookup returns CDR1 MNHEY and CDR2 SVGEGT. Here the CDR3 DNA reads TGTGCCAGCATTCCCGCGGGACGGTTCTACGAGCAGTACTTC. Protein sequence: CASIPAGRFYEQYF.

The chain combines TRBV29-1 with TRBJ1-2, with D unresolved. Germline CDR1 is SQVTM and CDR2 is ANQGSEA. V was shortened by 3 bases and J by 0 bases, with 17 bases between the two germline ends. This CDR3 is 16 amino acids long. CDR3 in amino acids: CSVEGDIPKANYGYTF. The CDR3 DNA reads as TGCAGCGTTGAGGGCGACATTCCTAAAGCTAACTATGGCTACACCTTC.

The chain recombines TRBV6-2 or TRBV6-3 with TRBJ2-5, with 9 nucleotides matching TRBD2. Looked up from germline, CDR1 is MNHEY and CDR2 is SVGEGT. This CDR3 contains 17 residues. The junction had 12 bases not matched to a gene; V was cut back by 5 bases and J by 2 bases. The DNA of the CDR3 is TGTGCCAGCAGTACATTGGGTAGCGGGGGTCCTCAAGAGACCCAGTACTTC. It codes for CASSTLGSGGPQETQYF.

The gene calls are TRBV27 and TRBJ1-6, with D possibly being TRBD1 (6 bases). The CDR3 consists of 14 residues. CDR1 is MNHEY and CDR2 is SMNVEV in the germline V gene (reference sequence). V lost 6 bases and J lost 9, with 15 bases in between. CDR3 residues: CASRPDRNFSPLHF. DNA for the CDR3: TGTGCCAGCAGACCAGACAGGAATTTTTCACCCCTCCACTTT.

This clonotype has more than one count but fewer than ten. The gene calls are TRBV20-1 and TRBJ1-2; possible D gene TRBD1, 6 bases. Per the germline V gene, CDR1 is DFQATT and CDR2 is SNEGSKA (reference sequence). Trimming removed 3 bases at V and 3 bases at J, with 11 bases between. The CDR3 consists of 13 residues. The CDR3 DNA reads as TGCAGTGCTAGGAACGACAGGCACTATGGCTACACCTTC. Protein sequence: CSARNDRHYGYTF.

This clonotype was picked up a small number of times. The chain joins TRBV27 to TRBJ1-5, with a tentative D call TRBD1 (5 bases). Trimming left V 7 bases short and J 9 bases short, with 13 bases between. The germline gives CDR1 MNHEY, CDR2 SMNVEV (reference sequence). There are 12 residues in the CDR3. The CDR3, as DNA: TGTGCCAGCAAGAGGGGCGGGGGGCCCCAGCATTTT. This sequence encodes CASKRGGGPQHF.

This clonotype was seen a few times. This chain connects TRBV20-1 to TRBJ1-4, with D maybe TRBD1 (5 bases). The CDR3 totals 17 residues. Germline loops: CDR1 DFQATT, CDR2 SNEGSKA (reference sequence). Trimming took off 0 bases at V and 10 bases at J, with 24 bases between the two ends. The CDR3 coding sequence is TGCAGTGCTAGAGATCGCAGGGTTAATGCCGAAGCCGGAAAACTGTTTTTT. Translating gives CSARDRRVNAEAGKLFF.

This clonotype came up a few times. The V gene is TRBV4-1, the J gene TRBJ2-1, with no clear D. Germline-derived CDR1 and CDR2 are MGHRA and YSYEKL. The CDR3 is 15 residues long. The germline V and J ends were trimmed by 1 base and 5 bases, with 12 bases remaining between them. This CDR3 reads CASSQVRVRHNEQFF. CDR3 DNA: TGCGCCAGCAGCCAAGTCCGTGTCCGTCACAATGAGCAGTTCTTC.

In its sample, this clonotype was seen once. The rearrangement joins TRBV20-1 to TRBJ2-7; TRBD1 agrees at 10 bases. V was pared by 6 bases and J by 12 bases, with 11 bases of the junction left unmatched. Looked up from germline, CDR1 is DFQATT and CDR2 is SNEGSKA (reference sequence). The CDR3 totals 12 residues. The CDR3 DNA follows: TGCAGTGCCCGGACAGGGGGAAGGGTTTTGTACTTC. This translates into CSARTGGRVLYF.

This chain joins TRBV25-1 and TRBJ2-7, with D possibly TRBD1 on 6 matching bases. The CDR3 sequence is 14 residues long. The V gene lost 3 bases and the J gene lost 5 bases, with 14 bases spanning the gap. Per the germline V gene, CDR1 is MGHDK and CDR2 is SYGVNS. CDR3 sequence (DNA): TGTGCCAGCAGTGACGTCACAGGGCTAAACGAGCAGTACTTC. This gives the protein CASSDVTGLNEQYF.

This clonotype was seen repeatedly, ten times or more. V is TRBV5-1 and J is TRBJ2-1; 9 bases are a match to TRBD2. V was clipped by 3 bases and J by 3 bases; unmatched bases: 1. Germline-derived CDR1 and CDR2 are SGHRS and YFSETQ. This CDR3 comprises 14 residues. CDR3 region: CASSSAGGYNEQFF. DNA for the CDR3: TGCGCCAGCAGCTCAGCGGGGGGCTACAATGAGCAGTTCTTC.